This is a list of T cell receptor beta chains from one sample in a study of cytomegalovirus exposure and HLA in healthy donors. Profiled with immunoSEQ multiplex PCR; TCRdb holds only in-frame clones, not every one. There are approximately 140,000 clones in the sample; around 83% occur only once, and around 4.1% lies in the top ten. The source material was PBMCs. These receptors came from a man between 40 and 49 years old in good health and CMV-seropositive. Both conserved end residues are part of each CDR3. The D gene is left open where the match is weak. The listing skips clone size in some rows; elsewhere it reads once, few, many or a size class.

DNA	CDR3	D	size	J	V
TGTGCCAGCAGTGAAGGACAGGCAACTAATGAAAAACTGTTTTTT	CASSEGQATNEKLFF	TRBD1	NA	TRBJ1-4	TRBV25-1
TGTGCCAGCAGCGCGGACAGGGGTGACACTGAAGCTTTCTTT	CASSADRGDTEAFF	TRBD1	NA	TRBJ1-1	TRBV6-1
TGTGCCTGGAGTGTCCGGAGATACGAGCAGTACTTC	CAWSVRRYEQYF	NA	NA	TRBJ2-7	TRBV30
TGTGCCAGCAGTTTAGTAGCGGGAGGGCCCCACGAGCAGTACTTC	CASSLVAGGPHEQYF	TRBD2	NA	TRBJ2-7	TRBV27
TGCGCCAGCAGCCAAGAATTGATACAGACTAACTATGGCTACACCTTC	CASSQELIQTNYGYTF	NA	once	TRBJ1-2	TRBV4-3
TGCGCCAGCAGCTTGGCAGGCTCTGGAAACACCATATATTTT	CASSLAGSGNTIYF	NA	NA	TRBJ1-3	TRBV5-1
TGTGCTAGTGGTTTGGCACTGCCCGGGGAGCTGTTTTTT	CASGLALPGELFF	NA	NA	TRBJ2-2	TRBV12-5
TGTGCCAGCAGGAAGCGGGGGGGCGTGGTAGGGGAGACCCAGTACTTC	CASRKRGGVVGETQYF	TRBD2	NA	TRBJ2-5	TRBV5-4
TGTGCCAGCAGCTTACCCGGGACAACACCTGAAGCTTTCTTT	CASSLPGTTPEAFF	NA	NA	TRBJ1-1	TRBV7-2
TGTGCCTCACAGGGTGGGGGCTATGGCTACACCTTC	CASQGGGYGYTF	NA	once	TRBJ1-2	TRBV2
TGCAGCGTTGAGCGGGGAGGCGGCACTGAAGCTTTCTTT	CSVERGGGTEAFF	NA	NA	TRBJ1-1	TRBV29-1
TGTGCCTGGACTCGTACGGGCACTGAAGCTTTCTTT	CAWTRTGTEAFF	NA	NA	TRBJ1-1	TRBV30
TGTGCCAGCAGTGAAAAGGAGGTCTATGGCTACACCTTC	CASSEKEVYGYTF	NA	once	TRBJ1-2	TRBV2
TGTGCCAGCTCGCCCTTACCGGAAGGGGGCAAAGAGACCCAGTACTTC	CASSPLPEGGKETQYF	TRBD1	NA	TRBJ2-5	TRBV18
TGTGCCACCAGCAGGGGGTACACGGGGGGGCTGAATGAAAAACTGTTTTTT	CATSRGYTGGLNEKLFF	NA	once	TRBJ1-4	TRBV15
TGTGCCAGCAGCCTCGACAGTAACACTGAAGCTTTCTTT	CASSLDSNTEAFF	NA	NA	TRBJ1-1	TRBV7-3
TGTGCCAGCAGCTTAGTTAGCGGGGACTACGAGCAGTACTTC	CASSLVSGDYEQYF	TRBD2	NA	TRBJ2-7	TRBV7-2
TGTGCCAGCAATCGACAGGGGTCCGGAAACACCATATATTTT	CASNRQGSGNTIYF	TRBD1	NA	TRBJ1-3	TRBV6-6
TGTGCCTGGAGTGTTGGGCTAGCGGCCTCCTACGAGCAGTACTTC	CAWSVGLAASYEQYF	TRBD2	NA	TRBJ2-7	TRBV30
TGCAGCGTTGACAGACACTACAATGAGCAGTTCTTC	CSVDRHYNEQFF	NA	NA	TRBJ2-1	TRBV29-1
TGCGCCAGCAGCTATGGACAGGGGGCGCACTATGGCTACACCTTC	CASSYGQGAHYGYTF	TRBD1	NA	TRBJ1-2	TRBV5-1
TGCGCCAGCAGCTTGGGGGACAGTATCTCGGGCTACACCTTC	CASSLGDSISGYTF	TRBD1	once	TRBJ1-2	TRBV5-1
TGCGCCAGCAGCCCAGGTTCCGTGAACACTGAAGCTTTCTTT	CASSPGSVNTEAFF	NA	NA	TRBJ1-1	TRBV5-1
TGTGCCAGTAACCTCCAGGGGATGGGACAGCCCCAGCATTTT	CASNLQGMGQPQHF	NA	once	TRBJ1-5	TRBV19
TGTTCCAGCAGCCCCTGGGCCGAGAATTCACCCCTCCACTTT	CSSSPWAENSPLHF	NA	NA	TRBJ1-6	TRBV7-9
TGTGCCTGGACCCCGGGACTAGCAGGAGTTGAGCAGTACTTC	CAWTPGLAGVEQYF	TRBD2	NA	TRBJ2-7	TRBV30
TGTGCCAGCACAACGCCCCGCCCGAGCGGCACTGAAGCTTTCTTT	CASTTPRPSGTEAFF	NA	once	TRBJ1-1	TRBV2
TGTGCTAGTGGCTTACCGGGATACCGCTCTGGAAACACCATATATTTT	CASGLPGYRSGNTIYF	NA	few	TRBJ1-3	TRBV12-5
TGCGCCAGCAGCCCAGGGGGCCGTGAAGCTTTCTTT	CASSPGGREAFF	TRBD1	NA	TRBJ1-1	TRBV4-3
TGTGCCAGTAGTGCGGGGGGATACTCACCCCTCCACTTT	CASSAGGYSPLHF	NA	NA	TRBJ1-6	TRBV19
TGTGCCATCAGAACAGAAAACTATGGCTACACCTTC	CAIRTENYGYTF	NA	NA	TRBJ1-2	TRBV19
TGTGCCAGCAGGCAGAAAGGAGGGGACCTTAACACCGGGGAGCTGTTTTTT	CASRQKGGDLNTGELFF	NA	once	TRBJ2-2	TRBV13
TGTGCCAGCAAGGCTAGCGGGGTATCAGAGACCCAGTACTTC	CASKASGVSETQYF	TRBD2	NA	TRBJ2-5	TRBV5-4
TGTGCCAGCAGGACAGGGGATTCCTCCTATAATTCACCCCTCCACTTT	CASRTGDSSYNSPLHF	TRBD1	few	TRBJ1-6	TRBV7-8
TGCGCCAGCAGCCAAGATCTGGGGCAGTTCTACAATGAGCAGTTCTTC	CASSQDLGQFYNEQFF	NA	NA	TRBJ2-1	TRBV4-1
TGTGCCAGCAGTCTCCAACTAGCGGGCAGCGGAGATACGCAGTATTTT	CASSLQLAGSGDTQYF	TRBD2	NA	TRBJ2-3	TRBV27
TGTGCCAGCAGCCAGGGGACAGTTTCCTACGAGCAGTACTTC	CASSQGTVSYEQYF	TRBD1	NA	TRBJ2-7	TRBV4-2
TGTGCCAGCAGCTTTATCCCCGATCGCAGTTCCGGGAATGAGCAGTTCTTC	CASSFIPDRSSGNEQFF	NA	few	TRBJ2-1	TRBV5-5
TGTGCCAGCAGTTTGGGACAGTCGCCCTCGCAGTTCTTC	CASSLGQSPSQFF	TRBD1	NA	TRBJ2-1	TRBV28
TGCGCCAGCAGCCCCGGACTAGCGGGAGACACATCTGAAGAGACCCAGTACTTC	CASSPGLAGDTSEETQYF	TRBD2	NA	TRBJ2-5	TRBV5-1
TGTGCCAGCTCCGACAATAACTATGGCTACACCTTC	CASSDNNYGYTF	NA	NA	TRBJ1-2	TRBV28
TGTGCCAGCAGCTCGGATCCGGGACAGGGAGCCTACAATGAGCAGTTCTTC	CASSSDPGQGAYNEQFF	TRBD1	NA	TRBJ2-1	TRBV7-9
TGTGCCAGCCGAAGAGGACAGGCCAGTTCAGCTAACTATGGCTACACCTTC	CASRRGQASSANYGYTF	TRBD1	NA	TRBJ1-2	TRBV6-8
TGTGCCAGTAGTAGTGACAGGGTGGAAAACAATGAGCAGTTCTTC	CASSSDRVENNEQFF	TRBD1	NA	TRBJ2-1	TRBV19
TGTGCCAGCAGTGAATCTGCAACTAATGAAAAACTGTTTTTT	CASSESATNEKLFF	NA	once	TRBJ1-4	TRBV6-1
TGTGCCAGCAGTTCCTCGAGAAGTTTCAGGGCCTCCGGGTACGAGCAGTACTTC	CASSSSRSFRASGYEQYF	NA	NA	TRBJ2-7	TRBV27
TGTGCCAGCAGCTTAGATACTTCTAACTATGGCTACACCTTC	CASSLDTSNYGYTF	NA	NA	TRBJ1-2	TRBV7-9
TGTGCCAGCAGCCAGCTCGGGGGCACAGATACGCAGTATTTT	CASSQLGGTDTQYF	NA	NA	TRBJ2-3	TRBV7-9
TGTGCCAGCAGATCAGGGGGCACCGGGGAGCTGTTTTTT	CASRSGGTGELFF	TRBD1	NA	TRBJ2-2	TRBV7-9
TGCGCCAGCAACCGACAGGGTCGGACTGAAGCTTTCTTT	CASNRQGRTEAFF	TRBD1	NA	TRBJ1-1	TRBV23-1
TGCAGCGGGGGAGGAGGGTATTCCTACAATGAGCAGTTCTTC	CSGGGGYSYNEQFF	NA	NA	TRBJ2-1	TRBV29-1
TGTGCCAGCACACCTCGGGAGAGCACAGATACGCAGTATTTT	CASTPRESTDTQYF	NA	NA	TRBJ2-3	TRBV6-5
TGTGCCAGCAGCCTAGCCGGGACTCTGATCGCCGGGGAGCTGTTTTTT	CASSLAGTLIAGELFF	NA	NA	TRBJ2-2	TRBV14
TGTGCCACCGGGCTCTACAATGAGCAGTTCTTC	CATGLYNEQFF	NA	NA	TRBJ2-1	TRBV15
TGTGCCTGGGAACAACAGGGTGGGGGCTTGGGCAATCAGCCCCAGCATTTT	CAWEQQGGGLGNQPQHF	NA	NA	TRBJ1-5	TRBV30
TGTGCCAGCAGTGGGTCAGGGGGATATGAAAAACTGTTTTTT	CASSGSGGYEKLFF	TRBD1	NA	TRBJ1-4	TRBV2
TGTGCCAGCAGCAAGGGACTAGCGGGGCTGAACACCGGGGAGCTGTTTTTT	CASSKGLAGLNTGELFF	TRBD2	NA	TRBJ2-2	TRBV5-4
TGTGCCAGCAGCTCGGACACGGAAGCTTTCTTT	CASSSDTEAFF	NA	NA	TRBJ1-1	TRBV6-5
TGTGCCAGCAGCTTGCCCCTCTTTAGGGGCCAAGAGACCCAGTACTTC	CASSLPLFRGQETQYF	NA	NA	TRBJ2-5	TRBV5-6